This T cell receptor beta chain was captured by sequencing in a study of beta chain features in type 1 diabetes. For the study at large: Patients were similar to healthy donors in age and gender (as well as in cell yields). Analysis included 100 million to 140 million sorted cells drawn from all samples. Findings and limits, study-wide: Shorter TCRB CDR3s, moderately but significantly so, were found in Type 1 diabetes patients in all four CD4+ subsets.

V lost 0 bases and J lost 2; bases outside the gene matches: 3. This CDR3 comprises 17 residues. Germline V gene sequence: CDR1 SGDLS, CDR2 YYNGEE. Expressed TCRB transcripts were sequenced because the entire RNA isolate underwent reverse transcription. This table comes from immunoSEQ multiplex PCR, and its TCRdb copy is limited to in-frame clones, with some not included. The sample yields around 250,000 clones, around 24% seen once. As regards this clone: Its specificity is not known.

One heparinised draw of blood, averaging roughly 120 mL, came from each donor. Sorting based on CD45RO/CCR7/CD25/CD127/CD95/CD27 separated CD4+ naive, central memory, regulatory and stem cell-like memory cells. This receptor was obtained from a woman younger than 45 with type 1 diabetes. Sequenced input: naive CD4+ T cells from blood. The chain employs TRBV9 and TRBJ2-1; TRBD2 aligns across 12 bases. The CDR3 DNA is TGTGCCAGCAGCGTAGCTGGACTAGCGGGAACCTACAATGAGCAGTTCTTC. Translating gives CASSVAGLAGTYNEQFF.